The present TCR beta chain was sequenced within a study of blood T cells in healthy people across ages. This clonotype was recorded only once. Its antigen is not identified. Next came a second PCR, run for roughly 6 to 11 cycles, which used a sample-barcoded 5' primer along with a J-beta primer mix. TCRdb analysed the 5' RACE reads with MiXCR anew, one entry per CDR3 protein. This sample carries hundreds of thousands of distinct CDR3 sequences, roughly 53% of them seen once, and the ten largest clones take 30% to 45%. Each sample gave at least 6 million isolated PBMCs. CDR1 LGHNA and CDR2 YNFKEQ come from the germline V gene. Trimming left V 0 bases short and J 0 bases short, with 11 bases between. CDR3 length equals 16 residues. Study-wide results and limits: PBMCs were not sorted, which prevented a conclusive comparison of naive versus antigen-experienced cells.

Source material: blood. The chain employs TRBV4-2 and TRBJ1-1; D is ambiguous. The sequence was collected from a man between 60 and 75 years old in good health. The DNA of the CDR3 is TGTGCCAGCAGCCAAGAGATTAGTCCGATGAACACTGAAGCTTTCTTT. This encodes CASSQEISPMNTEAFF.